Listed here are 8 T cell receptor beta chains from one sample, sequenced in a study of post-analysis software for immune sequencing data. Which antigens these TCRs recognize remains unknown. General study findings and limits: In patients, TRBV5-6, TRBV5-1 and TRBV20-1 belonged to several TRBV segments found more frequently than in controls.

cDNA libraries of TCR beta carried unique molecular identifiers. TCRdb processed the PCR reads anew with MiXCR; each CDR3 protein has one entry. The sample comprises roughly 540,000 distinct CDR3 sequences, under 40% of which are singletons, and 4.5% to 7.5% rests with the top ten. Sequencing was done on a sample of blood. The receptors were sampled from a girl under 18 with multiple sclerosis.

This clonotype was seen more than once but under ten times. The rearrangement links TRBV4-1 to TRBJ1-2; 7 positions agree with TRBD1. Germline loops: CDR1 MGHRA, CDR2 YSYEKL. This CDR3 is 16 amino acids long. V lost 3 bases and J lost 3; bases outside the gene matches: 10. The CDR3 protein is CASSQDFQGGDYGYTF. The CDR3 DNA follows: TGCGCCAGCAGCCAGGATTTTCAAGGGGGCGACTATGGCTACACCTTC.

V and J are TRBV3-1 and TRBJ2-3, with D possibly TRBD1 on 6 matching bases. Germline V gene sequence: CDR1 LGHDT, CDR2 YNNKEL (reference sequence). The CDR3 contains 14 residues. The ends were cut back, 4 bases at V and 4 bases at J, with 12 bases in the middle. The CDR3 nucleotides are TGTGCCAGCAGCCGCAGGGGTAGGTCAGATACGCAGTATTTT. Protein: CASSRRGRSDTQYF.

The V call is TRBV5-1, the J call TRBJ1-4, with 8 bases aligning to TRBD1. Germline CDR1 is SGHRS and CDR2 is YFSETQ. The length of the CDR3 is 15 residues. The ends lost 3 bases at V and 0 bases at J; junction bases unmatched: 1. The CDR3, as DNA: TGCGCCAGCAGCTGGACAGGGACAACTAATGAAAAACTGTTTTTT. Its translation is CASSWTGTTNEKLFF.

The chain couples TRBV11-2 to TRBJ2-7; tentatively, D is TRBD2 (6 bases). Trimming left V 7 bases short and J 7 bases short, with 20 bases between. CDR3 length: 14 residues. CDR1 SGHAT and CDR2 FQNNGV come from the germline V gene. CDR3 region: CASNSRIQRGEQYF. The CDR3 bases are TGTGCCAGCAACTCTCGAATCCAACGGGGGGAGCAGTACTTC. Full variable domain (missing parts from reference TRBV11-2 and TRBJ2-7): EAGVAQSPRYKIIEKRQSVAFWCNPISGHATLYWYQQILGQGPKLLIQFQNNGVVDDSQLPKDRFSAERLKGVDSTLKIQPAKLEDSAVYLCASNSRIQRGEQYFGPGTRLTVT.

The chain joins TRBV7-2 to TRBJ2-5; D is possibly TRBD2 (6 bases). The CDR3 spans 16 residues. CDR1 is SGHTA, CDR2 FQGNSA, per germline. Trimming left V 5 bases short and J 0 bases short, with 16 bases between. The CDR3 sequence: CASSPLRAGYQETQYF. The CDR3 bases are TGTGCCAGCAGCCCGCTCCGGGCGGGGTACCAAGAGACCCAGTACTTC.

The chain couples TRBV12-3 or TRBV12-4 to TRBJ2-5, with D maybe TRBD1 (6 bases). The CDR3 length is 12 residues. CDR3 nucleotides: TGTGCTTCGGGACATCCGAAAGAGACCCAGTACTTC. Its translation: CASGHPKETQYF.

This clonotype was seen more than once but under ten times. The chain couples TRBV3-1 to TRBJ1-2; D might be TRBD1 (5 bases). The CDR3 sequence is 13 residues long. CDR1 and CDR2 from the germline V gene are LGHDT and YNNKEL (reference sequence). V was clipped by 1 base and J by 8 bases, with 11 bases between them. The CDR3 reads CASSQVPGLGYTF. CDR3 in DNA: TGTGCCAGCAGCCAAGTTCCGGGACTGGGCTACACCTTC.

This chain links TRBV7-6 with TRBJ1-6; D not certain. CDR3 length equals 13 residues. V gave up 3 bases and J gave up 7 bases, with 7 bases separating them. The germline V gene has CDR1 SGHVS and CDR2 FNYEAQ. CDR3 region: CASSFSGNSPLHF. DNA for the CDR3: TGTGCCAGCAGCTTCAGTGGGAATTCACCCCTCCACTTT.